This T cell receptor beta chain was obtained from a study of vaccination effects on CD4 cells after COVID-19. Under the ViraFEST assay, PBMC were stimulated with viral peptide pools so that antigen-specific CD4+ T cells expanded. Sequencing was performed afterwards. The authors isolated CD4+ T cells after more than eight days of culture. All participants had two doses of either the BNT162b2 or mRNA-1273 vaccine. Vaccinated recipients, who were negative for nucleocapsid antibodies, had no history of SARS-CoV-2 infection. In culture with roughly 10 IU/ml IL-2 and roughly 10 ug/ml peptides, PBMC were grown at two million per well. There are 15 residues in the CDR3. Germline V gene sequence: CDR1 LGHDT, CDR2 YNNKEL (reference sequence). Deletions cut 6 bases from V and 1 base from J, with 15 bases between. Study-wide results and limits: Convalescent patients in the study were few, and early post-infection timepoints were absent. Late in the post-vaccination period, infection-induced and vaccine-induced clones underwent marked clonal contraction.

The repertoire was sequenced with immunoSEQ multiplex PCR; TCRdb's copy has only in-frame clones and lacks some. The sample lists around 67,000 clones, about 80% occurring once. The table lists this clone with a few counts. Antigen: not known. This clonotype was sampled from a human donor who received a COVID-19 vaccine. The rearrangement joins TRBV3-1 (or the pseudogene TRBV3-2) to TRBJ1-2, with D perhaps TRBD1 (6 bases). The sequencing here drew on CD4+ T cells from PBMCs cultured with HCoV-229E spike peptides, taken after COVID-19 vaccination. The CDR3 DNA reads TGTGCCAGCAGGAACAGGGCAGGACTTAACTATGGCTACACCTTC. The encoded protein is CASRNRAGLNYGYTF.